The 27 T cell receptor beta chains below were found in one sample sequenced in a study of human CD8 memory T cell subsets. UMI-labeled 5' RACE yielded the TCR beta libraries. TCRdb fed the 5' RACE reads into MiXCR, producing one record per CDR3 protein. The sample yields roughly 8,000 distinct CDR3 sequences, about 3.8% seen once. Sequencing was done on a sample of CD8+ T cells from PBMCs. The receptors were gathered from a human donor in good health.

This clonotype was recorded at least ten times. V usage is TRBV7-8 and J usage is TRBJ1-3; 7 bases align to TRBD1. The CDR3 contains 13 residues. Germline assignment: CDR1 SGHVS and CDR2 FQNEAQ. V was pared by 6 bases and J by 4 bases, with 3 bases of the junction left unmatched. The CDR3 here is CASRPGQGNTIYF. The CDR3 coding sequence is TGTGCCAGCAGACCGGGACAGGGAAACACCATATATTTT. Combining the CDR3 with reference TRBV7-8 and TRBJ1-3 gives the whole variable domain GAGVSQSPRYKVAKRGQDVALRCDPISGHVSLFWYQQALGQGPEFLTYFQNEAQLDKSGLPSDRFFAERPEGSVSTLKIQRTQQEDSAVYLCASRPGQGNTIYFGEGSWLTVV.

The gene calls are TRBV6-4 and TRBJ2-1; D perhaps matches TRBD1 (5 bases). Between the trimmed V and J ends, which lost 6 bases and 3 bases, there was a span of 15 bases. The CDR3 extends over 15 amino acids. Germline CDR1 and CDR2: MRHNA and SNTAGT. The CDR3 protein is CASSQAFDSYNEQFF. DNA for the CDR3: TGTGCCAGCAGCCAAGCATTCGACAGCTACAATGAGCAGTTCTTC.

As concerns this clonotype: One end of the junction fails to match germline, which may point to a read error. V gene TRBV6-1 combines with J gene TRBJ2-6, with D possibly TRBD1 on 5 matching bases. In germline, CDR1 is MNHNS, CDR2 SASEGT. CDR3 length equals 15 residues. CDR3: CASSRQHSGAIVLTF. In DNA form, the CDR3 reads TGTGCCAGCAGTAGACAGCACTCTGGGGCCATCGTCCTGACTTTC.

This clonotype was detected only a few times. The chain employs TRBV7-9 and TRBJ2-1, with no clear D. Deletions cut 5 bases from V and 0 bases from J, with 11 bases between. From germline, CDR1 is SEHNR and CDR2 FQNEAQ (reference sequence). The CDR3 loop spans 15 amino acids. Here the CDR3 reads CASSHVLSSYNEQFF. CDR3 DNA: TGTGCCAGCAGCCATGTTCTGAGCTCCTACAATGAGCAGTTCTTC.

CDR3 region: CASSKVTTSYEQYF. The DNA of the CDR3 is TGTGCCAGCAGCAAAGTAACAACCTCCTACGAGCAGTACTTC. The V gene is TRBV21-1, the J gene TRBJ2-7. TRBV21-1 is a recognized pseudogene. CDR3 size: 14 residues.

This clonotype appeared a few times. J is TRBJ2-7 and V is TRBV30; maybe TRBD1 (6 bases). Germline CDR1 reads GTSNPN; CDR2 reads SVGIG (reference sequence). This CDR3 contains 12 residues. V was pared by 5 bases and J by 3 bases, with 11 bases between. The DNA of the CDR3 is TGTGCCTGGTCTAGGGACAACTACGAGCAGTACTTC. Its translation is CAWSRDNYEQYF.

In regard to this clonotype: A read error is possible here, since a much larger clone lies one base away. This chain joins TRBV6-2 or TRBV6-3 and TRBJ2-7; a weak D match, TRBD1 (6 bases). The CDR3 has 13 residues. Per germline, CDR1 MNHEY and CDR2 SVGEGT. CDR3 sequence (DNA): TGTGCCAGCAGTTACCGGGACACCTACGAGCGGTACTTC. This translates into CASSYRDTYERYF.

The chain uses TRBV6-4 and TRBJ2-1; D is perhaps TRBD2 (6 bases). The CDR3 is made up of 16 amino acids. Deletions cut 6 bases from V and 6 bases from J, with 21 bases between. Germline CDR1 reads MRHNA; CDR2 reads SNTAGT. The CDR3: CASSNSVDYPSNEQFF. The DNA for the CDR3 is TGTGCCAGCAGCAACTCAGTGGACTATCCCTCCAATGAGCAGTTCTTC.

Concerning this clonotype itself: Given a much more abundant clone one base away, this may be a read error. V usage is TRBV5-6 and J usage is TRBJ1-2; 9 nucleotides line up with TRBD1. The CDR3 has 14 residues. Trimming cost V 4 bases and J 3 bases; bases outside gene matches: 4. Germline loops: CDR1 SGHDT, CDR2 YYEEEE. CDR3 DNA: TGTGCCAGCAGCCGGGACAGGGCGGACTATGGCTACACCTTC. This encodes CASSRDRADYGYTF.

This clonotype was recorded at least ten times. This chain uses TRBV9 with TRBJ1-5, with TRBD1 as a possible D gene (5 bases). V lost 0 bases, J lost 2 bases, and 9 bases lay in between. Germline CDR1 is SGDLS and CDR2 is YYNGEE. The CDR3 extends over 15 amino acids. For the CDR3, the DNA is TGTGCCAGCAGCGTAGGGGGGAACGGCAATCAGCCCCAGCATTTT. Its protein is CASSVGGNGNQPQHF.

This clonotype was counted many times. J is TRBJ2-1 and V is TRBV7-9, with D perhaps TRBD2 (6 bases). Between the trimmed V and J ends, which lost 5 bases and 3 bases, there was a span of 17 bases. Germline assignment: CDR1 SEHNR and CDR2 FQNEAQ (reference sequence). This CDR3 has 16 residues. The CDR3 spells CASSPQRAGNYNEQFF. For the CDR3, the DNA is TGTGCCAGCAGCCCCCAACGGGCGGGGAACTACAATGAGCAGTTCTTC.

Ten or more counts support this clonotype. CDR3 amino acids: CASSQDPQIERAETQYF. CDR3 nucleotide sequence: TGTGCCAGCAGCCAAGACCCACAAATTGAGCGTGCGGAGACCCAGTACTTC. The V and J genes are TRBV4-2 and TRBJ2-5; D gene ambiguous. Germline CDR1 reads LGHNA; CDR2 reads YNFKEQ. This CDR3 is 17 amino acids long. Trimming took off 0 bases at V and 5 bases at J, with 19 bases between the two ends.

Regarding this clonotype: This could be a read error, since a much larger clone is one nucleotide away. The chain carries TRBV3-1 and TRBJ1-1; D may be TRBD1 (5 bases). CDR1 is LGHDT, CDR2 YNNKEL, per germline (reference sequence). This CDR3 contains 15 residues. V lost 3 bases, J lost 7 bases, and 18 bases lay in between. As DNA, the CDR3 is TGTGCCAGCAGCCACAAGGCACGGGGGGGGATTGAAGCTTTCTTT. This sequence encodes CASSHKARGGIEAFF.

This clonotype was seen repeatedly, ten times or more. The genes are TRBV7-2 and TRBJ1-5; TRBD1 might be the D (5 bases). The CDR3 is 16 amino acids. V was shortened by 2 bases and J by 0 bases, with 11 bases between the two germline ends. The V gene's germline CDR1 is SGHTA and CDR2 FQGNSA. CDR3 loop: CASSLLGRNSNQPQHF. Written as DNA, the CDR3 is TGTGCCAGCAGCTTATTGGGACGGAATAGCAATCAGCCCCAGCATTTT.

This clonotype was recorded many times. The chain couples TRBV20-1 to TRBJ1-5; D uncertain. V was trimmed by 3 bases and J by 0 bases, leaving 9 bases between them. Per the germline V gene, CDR1 is DFQATT and CDR2 is SNEGSKA (reference sequence). The length of the CDR3 is 14 residues. CDR3 in amino acids: CSASLLNSNQPQHF. As DNA, the CDR3 is TGCAGTGCTAGTTTATTAAATAGCAATCAGCCCCAGCATTTT.

There are many counts of this clonotype. The V call is TRBV19, the J call TRBJ2-5, with 14 positions matching TRBD2. Germline V lookup: CDR1 LNHDA, CDR2 SQIVND (reference sequence). V gave up 5 bases and J gave up 3 bases; unmatched junction bases: 8. CDR3 length: 17 residues. DNA of the CDR3: TGTGCCAGTAGTCCGGGACTAGCGGGAGAAGCTGAAGAGACCCAGTACTTC. Its protein is CASSPGLAGEAEETQYF.

This clonotype was picked up many times. V and J are TRBV19 and TRBJ1-2; possibly TRBD1 for D (6 bases). The CDR3 is 15 residues long. CDR1 and CDR2 (germline): LNHDA, SQIVND (reference sequence). The germline V and J ends were trimmed by 6 bases and 4 bases, with 18 bases remaining between them. The CDR3 here is CASSLATGTSYGYTF. The DNA for the CDR3 is TGTGCCAGTAGCTTGGCAACCGGGACAAGCTATGGCTACACCTTC. Complete variable domain (other parts from reference TRBV19 and TRBJ1-2): DGGITQSPKYLFRKEGQNVTLSCEQNLNHDAMYWYRQDPGQGLRLIYYSQIVNDFQKGDIAEGYSVSREKKESFPLTVTSAQKNPTAFYLCASSLATGTSYGYTFGSGTRLTVV.

This clonotype was observed at least ten times. The chain joins TRBV4-1 to TRBJ2-3, with D possibly TRBD1 on 5 matching bases. Germline V lookup: CDR1 MGHRA, CDR2 YSYEKL. This CDR3 spans 17 amino acids. V dropped 4 bases and J dropped 4 bases, with 21 bases sitting between them. Here the CDR3 DNA reads TGCGCCAGCAGCCGAAATGGGGCCCTCCTGAGGTCAGATACGCAGTATTTT. It translates to CASSRNGALLRSDTQYF.

A few counts support this clonotype. The V call is TRBV27, the J call TRBJ2-7; no clear D. Trimming removed 5 bases from V and 2 bases from J, with 16 bases in between. Looked up from germline, CDR1 is MNHEY and CDR2 is SMNVEV (reference sequence). This CDR3 contains 15 residues. Here the CDR3 DNA reads TGTGCCAGCAGTCCAATCCGAGCATTAACCTACGAGCAGTACTTC. Its protein product is CASSPIRALTYEQYF.

A remark on this clonotype: The junction and the germline gene differ at one end; a read error may be behind it. The gene calls are TRBV24-1 and TRBJ2-1; 12 bases align to TRBD2. CDR1 and CDR2 (germline): KGHDR, SFDVKD. There are 17 residues in the CDR3. The CDR3 DNA is TGTGTCACCAGTGATTTAATCCCTAGCGGGGGGGCTGGTGAGCAGTTCTTC. It translates to CVTSDLIPSGGAGEQFF.

This clonotype was picked up many times. V gene TRBV5-6 combines with J gene TRBJ2-3; 7 nucleotides agree with TRBD2. Germline V gives CDR1 SGHDT, CDR2 YYEEEE. The CDR3 contains 15 residues. The junction had 9 bases not matched to a gene; V was cut back by 5 bases and J by 3 bases. The chain's CDR3 is CASRWTSRKTDTQYF. The CDR3 DNA follows: TGTGCCAGCAGGTGGACTAGTCGAAAGACAGATACGCAGTATTTT.

Of note for this clonotype: A much larger clone differs by one base, so this may be a read error. Written as DNA, the CDR3 is TGTGCCAGCAGCCAGGAAGTGCGGGCTATACTATCTTTGGATACGCAGTATTTT. Its translation is CASSQEVRAILSLDTQYF. The chain carries TRBV14 and TRBJ2-3; perhaps TRBD2 as D (5 bases). Per the germline V gene, CDR1 is SGHDN and CDR2 is FVKESK. V dropped 3 bases and J dropped 6 bases, with 25 bases sitting between them. CDR3 length: 18 residues.

This clonotype was detected many times. This sequence joins TRBV4-1 and TRBJ2-2; 8 bases align to TRBD1. The CDR3 runs to 18 residues. Germline CDR1 is MGHRA and CDR2 is YSYEKL. After removal of 0 bases from V and 2 bases from J, the junction contained 8 bases not matched to a gene. In DNA, the CDR3 is TGCGCCAGCAGCCAAGAACGGCAGGGGGCGTTAAACACCGGGGAGCTGTTTTTT. This encodes CASSQERQGALNTGELFF.

This clonotype was seen repeatedly, ten times or more. J is TRBJ2-1 and V is TRBV28; D remains unclear. Trimming removed 2 bases at V and 0 bases at J, with 11 bases between. CDR3 length: 16 residues. Germline V gene data show CDR1 as MDHEN and CDR2 as SYDVKM. This CDR3 is CASSLLASTSYNEQFF. CDR3 in DNA: TGTGCCAGCAGTTTACTGGCGTCGACCTCCTACAATGAGCAGTTCTTC. Looking up the rest from reference TRBV28 and TRBJ2-1 gives the full variable domain: DVKVTQSSRYLVKRTGEKVFLECVQDMDHENMFWYRQDPGLGLRLIYFSYDVKMKEKGDIPEGYSVSREKKERFSLILESASTNQTSMYLCASSLLASTSYNEQFFGPGTRLTVL.

The chain joins TRBV4-3 to TRBJ1-4; possibly TRBD1 for D (6 bases). Trimming removed 4 bases from V and 8 bases from J, with 14 bases in between. This CDR3 is built from 14 residues. Germline V CDR1 and CDR2: LGHNA, YSLEER. CDR3 amino acids: CASSPHRVGEKLFF. CDR3 DNA: TGCGCCAGCAGCCCCCACAGGGTGGGGGAAAAACTGTTTTTT.

At least ten counts were recorded for this clonotype. The CDR3 here is CASSLLVRSPLHF. The CDR3 bases are TGCGCCAGCAGCCTCCTAGTCCGTTCACCCCTCCACTTT. J is TRBJ1-6 and V is TRBV4-1, with D hard to call. Germline V gene sequence: CDR1 MGHRA, CDR2 YSYEKL. V gave up 4 bases and J gave up 9 bases, with 10 bases separating them. The length of the CDR3 is 13 residues.

This clonotype appeared many times. The V gene is TRBV7-3, the J gene TRBJ2-2; D is unresolved. Germline values: CDR1 SGHTA, CDR2 FQGTGA. Between the trimmed V and J ends, which lost 0 bases and 6 bases, there was a span of 2 bases. The CDR3 extends over 12 amino acids. CDR3 bases: TGTGCCAGCAGCTTAACCTCCGGGGAGCTGTTTTTT. Protein: CASSLTSGELFF. Looking up the rest from reference TRBV7-3 and TRBJ2-2 gives the full variable domain: GAGVSQTPSNKVTEKGKYVELRCDPISGHTALYWYRQSLGQGPEFLIYFQGTGAADDSGLPNDRFFAVRPEGSVSTLKIQRTERGDSAVYLCASSLTSGELFFGEGSRLTVL.